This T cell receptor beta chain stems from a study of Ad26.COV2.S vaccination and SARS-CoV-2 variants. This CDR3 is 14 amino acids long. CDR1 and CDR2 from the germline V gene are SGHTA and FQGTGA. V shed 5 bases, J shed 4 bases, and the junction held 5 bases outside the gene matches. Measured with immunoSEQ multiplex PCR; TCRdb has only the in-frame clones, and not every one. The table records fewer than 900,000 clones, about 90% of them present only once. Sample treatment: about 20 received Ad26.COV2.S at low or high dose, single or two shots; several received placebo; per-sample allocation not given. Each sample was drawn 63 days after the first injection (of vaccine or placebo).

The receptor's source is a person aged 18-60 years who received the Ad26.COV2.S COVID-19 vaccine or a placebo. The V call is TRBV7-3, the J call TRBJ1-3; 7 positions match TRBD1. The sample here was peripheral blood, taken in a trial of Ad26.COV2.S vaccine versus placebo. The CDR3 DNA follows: TGTGCCAGCAGCCCTACAGGGGCCGGAAACACCATATATTTT. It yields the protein CASSPTGAGNTIYF.